What follows are 8 T cell receptor beta chains derived from one specimen sequenced in a study of T cell changes during pregnancy in multiple sclerosis. Profiled with immunoSEQ multiplex PCR; TCRdb holds only in-frame clones, not every one. In the table there are roughly 69,000 clones, 90% to 95% of which are singletons. This specimen was peripheral blood, taken after pregnancy. The receptors derive from a female donor with multiple sclerosis, enrolled in a pregnancy study.

This clone has only one observation. This chain uses TRBV18 with TRBJ2-1, with 8 nucleotides matching TRBD1. After removal of 1 base from V and 1 base from J, the junction contained 6 bases not matched to a gene. Per the germline V gene, CDR1 is KGHSH and CDR2 is LQKENI. The CDR3 extends over 17 amino acids. CDR3 DNA sequence: TGTGCCAGCTCACCACTAACAGGGGGAGTTTCCTACAATGAGCAGTTCTTC. Translated, it gives CASSPLTGGVSYNEQFF.

This clone was recorded once. The J gene is TRBJ1-1, the V gene TRBV5-4; D may be TRBD1 (6 bases). Trimming cost V 4 bases and J 3 bases, with 10 bases left between them. Germline CDR1 is SGHNT and CDR2 is YYREEE (reference sequence). This CDR3 spans 13 amino acids. The CDR3 region is CASSRTAYTEAFF. CDR3 in DNA: TGTGCCAGCAGCCGGACAGCTTACACTGAAGCTTTCTTT. The variable domain in full, completed from reference TRBV5-4 and TRBJ1-1, reads ETGVTQSPTHLIKTRGQQVTLRCSSQSGHNTVSWYQQALGQGPQFIFQYYREEENGRGNFPPRFSGLQFPNYSSELNVNALELDDSALYLCASSRTAYTEAFFGQGTRLTVV.

The V and J genes are TRBV5-1 and TRBJ2-7; tentative D call: TRBD1 (6 bases). CDR3 length: 13 residues. Trimming stripped 3 bases from V and 2 bases from J, with 9 bases between. Germline V gene lookup returns CDR1 SGHRS and CDR2 YFSETQ. CDR3 DNA: TGCGCCAGCAGCTCCGGGACACCCTACGAGCAGTACTTC. Protein: CASSSGTPYEQYF. Supplemented by reference TRBV5-1 and TRBJ2-7, the full variable domain reads KAGVTQTPRYLIKTRGQQVTLSCSPISGHRSVSWYQQTPGQGLQFLFEYFSETQRNKGNFPGRFSGRQFSNSRSEMNVSTLELGDSALYLCASSSGTPYEQYFGPGTRLTVT.

V gene TRBV6-5 combines with J gene TRBJ2-5; 7 nucleotides agree with TRBD1. The CDR3 is 14 amino acids. Losses at the gene ends were 1 base for V and 5 bases for J; bases not matched to a gene: 4. Germline V gene data show CDR1 as MNHEY and CDR2 as SVGAGI. In nucleotides, the CDR3 is TGTGCCAGCAGTTACTTCGGGACAGCTGAGACCCAGTACTTC. Its protein product is CASSYFGTAETQYF.

The chain combines TRBV19 with TRBJ2-7; 7 bases line up with TRBD2. V lost 6 bases and J lost 0; bases outside the gene matches: 5. The CDR3 length is 14 residues. Germline loops: CDR1 LNHDA, CDR2 SQIVND (reference sequence). The CDR3: CASRVAGFSYEQYF. DNA of the CDR3: TGTGCCAGTAGGGTAGCGGGCTTCTCCTACGAGCAGTACTTC. The variable domain in full, with the rest retrieved from reference TRBV19 and TRBJ2-7, is DGGITQSPKYLFRKEGQNVTLSCEQNLNHDAMYWYRQDPGQGLRLIYYSQIVNDFQKGDIAEGYSVSREKKESFPLTVTSAQKNPTAFYLCASRVAGFSYEQYFGPGTRLTVT.

The chain joins TRBV10-3 to TRBJ2-7, with a weak D call TRBD2 (5 bases). V lost 6 bases, J lost 6 bases, and 18 bases lay in between. The CDR3 runs 14 residues. Germline V gene lookup returns CDR1 ENHRY and CDR2 SYGVKD. The chain's CDR3 is CAIRPGGNAGEQYF. The CDR3 coding sequence is TGTGCCATCAGACCCGGTGGTAACGCGGGCGAGCAGTACTTC.

The V call is TRBV6-6, the J call TRBJ2-2; 11 bases line up with TRBD2. The junction had 5 bases not matched to a gene; V was cut back by 6 bases and J by 2 bases. The CDR3 loop spans 16 amino acids. Germline assignment: CDR1 MNHNY and CDR2 SVGAGI (reference sequence). The CDR3 DNA sequence: TGTGCCAGCAGGCTAGCGGGAGGCTCAAACACCGGGGAGCTGTTTTTT. This gives the protein CASRLAGGSNTGELFF.

J is TRBJ1-2 and V is TRBV27, with 10 bases that match TRBD1. This CDR3 comprises 14 residues. With 3 bases clipped from V and 4 bases from J, the junction kept 2 bases outside the gene matches. The germline CDR1 and CDR2 sequences are MNHEY and SMNVEV (reference sequence). The CDR3 is CASSFGTGVYGYTF. The CDR3 bases are TGTGCCAGCAGTTTTGGGACAGGGGTCTATGGCTACACCTTC.